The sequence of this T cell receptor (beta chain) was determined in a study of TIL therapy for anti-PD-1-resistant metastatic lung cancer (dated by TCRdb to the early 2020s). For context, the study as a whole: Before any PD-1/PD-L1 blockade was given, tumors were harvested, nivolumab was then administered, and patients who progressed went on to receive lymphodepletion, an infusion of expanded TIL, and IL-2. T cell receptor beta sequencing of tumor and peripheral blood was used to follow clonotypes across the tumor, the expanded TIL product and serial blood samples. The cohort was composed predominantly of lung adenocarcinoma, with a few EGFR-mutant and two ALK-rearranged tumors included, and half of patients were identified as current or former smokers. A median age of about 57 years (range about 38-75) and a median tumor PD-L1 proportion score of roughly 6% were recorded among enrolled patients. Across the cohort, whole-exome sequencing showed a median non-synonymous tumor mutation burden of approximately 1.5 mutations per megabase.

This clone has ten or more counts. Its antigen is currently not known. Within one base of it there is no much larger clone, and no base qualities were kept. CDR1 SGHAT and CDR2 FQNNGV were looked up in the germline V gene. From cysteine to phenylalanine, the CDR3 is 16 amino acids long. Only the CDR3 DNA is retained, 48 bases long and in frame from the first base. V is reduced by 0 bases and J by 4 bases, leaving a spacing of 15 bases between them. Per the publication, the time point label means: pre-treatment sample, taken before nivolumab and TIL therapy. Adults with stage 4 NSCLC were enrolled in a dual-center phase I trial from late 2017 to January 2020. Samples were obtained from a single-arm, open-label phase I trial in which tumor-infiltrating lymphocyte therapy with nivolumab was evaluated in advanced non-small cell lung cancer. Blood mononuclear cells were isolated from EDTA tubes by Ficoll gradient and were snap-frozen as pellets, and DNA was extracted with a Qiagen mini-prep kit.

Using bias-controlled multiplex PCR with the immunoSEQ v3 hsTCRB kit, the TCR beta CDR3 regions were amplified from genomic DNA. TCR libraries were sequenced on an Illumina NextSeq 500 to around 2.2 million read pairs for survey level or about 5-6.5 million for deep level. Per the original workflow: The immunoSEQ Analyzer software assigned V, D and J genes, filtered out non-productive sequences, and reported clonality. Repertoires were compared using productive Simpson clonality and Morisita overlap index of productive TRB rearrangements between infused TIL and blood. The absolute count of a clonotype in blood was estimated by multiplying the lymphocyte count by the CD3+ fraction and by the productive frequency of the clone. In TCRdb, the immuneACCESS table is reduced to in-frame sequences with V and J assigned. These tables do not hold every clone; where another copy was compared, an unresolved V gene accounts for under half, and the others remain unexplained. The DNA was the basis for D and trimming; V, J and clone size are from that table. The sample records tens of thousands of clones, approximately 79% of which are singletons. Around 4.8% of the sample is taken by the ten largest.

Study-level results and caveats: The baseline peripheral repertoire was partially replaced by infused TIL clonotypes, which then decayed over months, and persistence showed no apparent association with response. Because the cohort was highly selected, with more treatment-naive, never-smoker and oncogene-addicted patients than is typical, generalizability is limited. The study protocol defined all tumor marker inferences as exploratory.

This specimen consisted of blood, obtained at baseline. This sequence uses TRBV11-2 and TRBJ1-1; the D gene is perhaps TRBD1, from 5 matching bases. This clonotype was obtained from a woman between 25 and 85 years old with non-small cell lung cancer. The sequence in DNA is TGTGCCAGCAGCTTAGAAATGGGGCGGTTACGCACTGAAGCTTTCTTT. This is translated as CASSLEMGRLRTEAFF.